A selection of T cell receptor beta chains follows, all from one sample in a study of shared clonotypes between healthy human individuals. The assay was immunoSEQ multiplex PCR, and TCRdb's table has in-frame clones only and misses some. The data show about 580,000 clones, about 98% seen once. The sample was naive CD8+ T cells sorted from blood. The receptors stem from a man aged 30 to 39 in good health. The CDR3 runs from the conserved cysteine through the conserved F or W. Each record gives: J gene, V gene, clone size, D gene, CDR3 DNA, CDR3 protein. D genes are given only for firm matches. Some rows mark clone size as missing; the rest say once, few, many or name a class of expanded clone.

>TRBJ2-6|TRBV27|.|.
TGTGCCAGCAGCCCAATTGGGGGGCGTGGGGCCAACGTCCTGACTTTC
CASSPIGGRGANVLTF
>TRBJ2-7|TRBV7-9|.|TRBD2
TGTGCCAGCAGCTTAAGTCGGGGAGGGGCTTACGAGCAGTACTTC
CASSLSRGGAYEQYF
>TRBJ2-7|TRBV25-1|.|.
TGTGCCAGCAGTCAACCCGGTTCCTCTCCCTACGAGCAGTACTTC
CASSQPGSSPYEQYF
>TRBJ1-4|TRBV4-1|.|TRBD1
TGCGCCAGCAGCCAACTTGACAGGGTGCGCGAAAAACTGTTTTTT
CASSQLDRVREKLFF
>TRBJ1-5|TRBV28|.|.
TGTGCCAGCAGTTTCTTTGAGGGTCAGCCCCAGCATTTT
CASSFFEGQPQHF
>TRBJ2-1|TRBV5-1|.|TRBD2
TGCGCCAGCAGCTTGGAAGGACTAGCGGGAGGTATTGAGCAGTTCTTC
CASSLEGLAGGIEQFF
>TRBJ2-2|TRBV27|.|.
TGTGCCAGCAGTTTACCGGACCCCACCGGGGAGCTGTTTTTT
CASSLPDPTGELFF
>TRBJ2-7|TRBV5-5|.|TRBD2
TGTGCCAGCAGCTTGAGGGGCGGGAGAATAATCGAGCAGTACTTC
CASSLRGGRIIEQYF
>TRBJ1-2|TRBV7-6|.|.
TGTGCCAGCAGCCCGACAGAAAGCTATGGCTACACCTTC
CASSPTESYGYTF
>TRBJ1-1|TRBV2|.|.
TGTGCCAGCAGTGAACGGGGCAGGGCAGGCACTGAAGCTTTCTTT
CASSERGRAGTEAFF
>TRBJ2-1|TRBV19|.|TRBD2
TGTGCCAGTAGTATCTTGCCTAGCGGAGCGCACAATGAGCAGTTCTTC
CASSILPSGAHNEQFF
>TRBJ2-1|TRBV7-9|.|.
TGTGCCAGCAGCTTGGTGGGTTACGGTGAGCAGTTCTTC
CASSLVGYGEQFF
>TRBJ1-3|TRBV7-9|.|.
TGTGCCAGCAGACTCGGGCCGGACTTATATTTT
CASRLGPDLYF
>TRBJ2-7|TRBV4-3|.|TRBD2
TGCGCCAGCAGCCAAGGACTAGCGGGGGCCTACGAGCAGTACTTC
CASSQGLAGAYEQYF
>TRBJ2-1|TRBV9|.|TRBD2
TGTGCCAGCAGCCAAACTAGCGGGAGCTGGGATGAGCAGTTCTTC
CASSQTSGSWDEQFF
>TRBJ2-1|TRBV19|.|.
TGTGCCAGTAGTATATCATCCAGAAACAATGAGCAGTTCTTC
CASSISSRNNEQFF
>TRBJ2-5|TRBV4-3|.|TRBD2
TGCGCCAGCAGCCAAGACGGGACTAGCGGAGAGACCCAGTACTTC
CASSQDGTSGETQYF
>TRBJ2-7|TRBV29-1|once|.
TGCAGCGCGGTGGCAGACTACGAGCAGTACTTC
CSAVADYEQYF
>TRBJ2-2|TRBV4-1|.|TRBD2
TGCGCCAGCAGCCAAGAGCCTAGCGGGAGCTTTCTCACCGGGGAGCTGTTTTTT
CASSQEPSGSFLTGELFF
>TRBJ2-7|TRBV11-2|.|.
TGTGCCAGCATGGCCTCCCACGCCTACGAGCAGTACTTC
CASMASHAYEQYF
>TRBJ1-4|TRBV4-1|.|.
TGCGCCAGCAGCCAAGCCTCTTGGGGGGGCGAGGGGCCTAATGAAAAACTGTTTTTT
CASSQASWGGEGPNEKLFF
>TRBJ2-3|TRBV9|.|.
TGTGCCAGCAGCGTAGCTAGCCTCATTAGTGATACGCAGTATTTT
CASSVASLISDTQYF
>TRBJ2-3|TRBV7-2|.|TRBD2
TGTGCCAGCAGCTTATATCCCAAACTAGCGGGAGACAGAGATACGCAGTATTTT
CASSLYPKLAGDRDTQYF
>TRBJ1-1|TRBV5-6|.|.
TGTGCCAGCAGCTTGCCGAAAAGGACTGAAGCTTTCTTT
CASSLPKRTEAFF
>TRBJ2-7|TRBV29-1|.|TRBD1
TGCAGCGTTGAATCGACAGGGAGAATTAACGAGCAGTACTTC
CSVESTGRINEQYF
>TRBJ2-3|TRBV7-9|.|.
TGTGCCAGCAGCCCACAGCCAAGCACAGATACGCAGTATTTT
CASSPQPSTDTQYF
>TRBJ2-1|TRBV7-7|once|TRBD1
TGTGCTAGCAGCCCAGGGGGTGGATACAATGAGCAGTTCTTC
CASSPGGGYNEQFF
>TRBJ1-2|TRBV19|.|.
TGTGCCGGTAGCTCGGTTAGCCCCGGCTACACCTTC
CAGSSVSPGYTF
>TRBJ2-7|TRBV7-9|once|.
TGTGCCAGCAGCTTAGCCGGCCACGAGCAGTACTTC
CASSLAGHEQYF
>TRBJ2-1|TRBV14|.|TRBD2
TGTGCCAGCAGCCAAGATGTGACTAGCGGGAGGGACAATGAGCAGTTCTTC
CASSQDVTSGRDNEQFF
>TRBJ2-2|TRBV2|.|.
TGTGCCAACACCCCGGGACACCGAAACACCGGGGAGCTGTTTTTT
CANTPGHRNTGELFF
>TRBJ2-7|TRBV29-1|.|TRBD2
TGCGCCGTTAGGCGGGAGGTTGGCGAGCAGTACTTC
CAVRREVGEQYF
>TRBJ2-7|TRBV15|.|.
TGTGCCACCAGCCCTTCTAGGGAGAACCTTAGGGAGCAGTACTTC
CATSPSRENLREQYF
>TRBJ2-7|TRBV5-4|.|TRBD1
TGTGCCAGCAGCGAAGGGGACAGCACCTACGAGCAGTACTTC
CASSEGDSTYEQYF
>TRBJ1-2|TRBV4-1|.|.
TGCGCCAGCAGCCAAGTAAGTGCGGGTTACAACTATGGCTACACCTTC
CASSQVSAGYNYGYTF
>TRBJ2-5|TRBV7-9|.|.
TGTGCCAGCAGCACGAACGCGGAGACCCAGTACTTC
CASSTNAETQYF
>TRBJ2-1|TRBV6-1|.|TRBD1
TGTGCCAGCAGTGAAGGACAGGGGGCCTATGAGCAGTTCTTC
CASSEGQGAYEQFF
>TRBJ2-7|TRBV29-1|.|.
TGCAGCGTTTTTGCGGTAGGGCGGGAGGACAGGGGCGAGCAGTACTTC
CSVFAVGREDRGEQYF
>TRBJ2-1|TRBV11-2|.|TRBD2
TGTGCCAGCGGCAATGCGGCTAGCGGGGTTTATGAGCAGTTCTTC
CASGNAASGVYEQFF
>TRBJ2-7|TRBV11-2|once|.
TGTGCCAGCAGCCCCGCGGACTGGGAGGAAAGCTCCTACGAGCAGTACTTC
CASSPADWEESSYEQYF